Given below is one TCR beta chain in context. Healthy HIV-negative adults without recent acute infections or vaccinations served as donors. This entry is derived from a study of shared clonotypes between healthy human individuals. CDR1 and CDR2 from the germline V gene are SQVTM and ANQGSEA. CDR3 length: 15 residues. The junction had 9 bases not matched to a gene; V was cut back by 2 bases and J by 5 bases. The assay was immunoSEQ multiplex PCR, and TCRdb's table has in-frame clones only and misses some. The sample holds over a million clones, approximately 80% seen once. This receptor was taken from a man aged 18 to 30 in good health. Some clones in this sample may be carry-over from other donors' samples. Sequences were obtained from memory CD4+ T cells from PBMCs. Specified subset: CD45RA-negative fraction. The chain has TRBV29-1 and TRBJ2-1; TRBD1 aligns across 7 bases. The CDR3 loop is CSVERDQGVNNEQFF. CDR3 DNA sequence: TGCAGCGTTGAAAGGGATCAGGGGGTCAACAATGAGCAGTTCTTC.